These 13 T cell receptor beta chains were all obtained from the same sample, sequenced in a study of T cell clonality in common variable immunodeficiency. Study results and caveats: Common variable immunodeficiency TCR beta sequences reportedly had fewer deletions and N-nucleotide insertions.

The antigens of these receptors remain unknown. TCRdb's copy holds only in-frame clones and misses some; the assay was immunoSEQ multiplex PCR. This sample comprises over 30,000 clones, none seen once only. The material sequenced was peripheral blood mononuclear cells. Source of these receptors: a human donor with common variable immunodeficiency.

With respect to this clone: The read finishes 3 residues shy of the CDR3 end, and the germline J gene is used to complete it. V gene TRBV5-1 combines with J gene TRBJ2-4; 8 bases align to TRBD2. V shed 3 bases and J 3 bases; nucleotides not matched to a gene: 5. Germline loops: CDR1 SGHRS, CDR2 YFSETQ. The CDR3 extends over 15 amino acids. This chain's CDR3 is CASSSQREIKNIQYF. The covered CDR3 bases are TGCGCCAGCAGCTCCCAGCGGGAGATCAAAAACATT.

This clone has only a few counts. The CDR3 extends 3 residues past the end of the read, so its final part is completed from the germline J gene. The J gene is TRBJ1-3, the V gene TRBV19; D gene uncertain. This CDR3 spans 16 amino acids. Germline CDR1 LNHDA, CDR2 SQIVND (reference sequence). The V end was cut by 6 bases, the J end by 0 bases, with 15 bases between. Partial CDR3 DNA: TGTGCCAGTAGCGTACGTCCGGGGTCCTCTGGAAACACC. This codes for CASSVRPGSSGNT. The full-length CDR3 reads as CASSVRPGSSGNTIYF.

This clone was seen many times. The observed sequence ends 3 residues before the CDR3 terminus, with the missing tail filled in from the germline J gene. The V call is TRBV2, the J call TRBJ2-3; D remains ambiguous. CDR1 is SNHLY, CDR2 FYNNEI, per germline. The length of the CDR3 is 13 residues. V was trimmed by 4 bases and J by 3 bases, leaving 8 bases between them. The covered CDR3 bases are TGTGCCAGCAGTGTGGCGCGGACAGATACG. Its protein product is CASSVARTDT. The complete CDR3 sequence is CASSVARTDTQYF. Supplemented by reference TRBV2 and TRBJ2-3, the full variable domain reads EPEVTQTPSHQVTQMGQEVILRCVPISNHLYFYWYRQILGQKVEFLVSFYNNEISEKSEIFDDQFSVERPDGSNFTLKIRSTKLEDSAMYFCASSVARTDTQYFGPGTRLTVL.

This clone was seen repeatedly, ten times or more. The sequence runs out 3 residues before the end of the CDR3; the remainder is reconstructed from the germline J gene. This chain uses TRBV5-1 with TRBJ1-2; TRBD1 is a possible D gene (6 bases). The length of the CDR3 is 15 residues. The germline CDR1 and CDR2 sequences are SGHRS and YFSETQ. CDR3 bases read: TGCGCCAGCAGCTTGACAGGGACCTGGGAAGGCGGC. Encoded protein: CASSLTGTWEGG. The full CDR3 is CASSLTGTWEGGYTF.

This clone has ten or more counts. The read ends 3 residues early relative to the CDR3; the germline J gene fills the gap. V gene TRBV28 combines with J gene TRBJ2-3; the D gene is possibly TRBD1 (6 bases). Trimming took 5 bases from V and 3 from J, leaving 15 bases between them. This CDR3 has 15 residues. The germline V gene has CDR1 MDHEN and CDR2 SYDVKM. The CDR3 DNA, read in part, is TGTGCCAGCAGTGCCAGGGGAGTATATACAGATACG. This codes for CASSARGVYTDT. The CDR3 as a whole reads CASSARGVYTDTQYF. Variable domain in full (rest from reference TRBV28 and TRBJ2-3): DVKVTQSSRYLVKRTGEKVFLECVQDMDHENMFWYRQDPGLGLRLIYFSYDVKMKEKGDIPEGYSVSREKKERFSLILESASTNQTSMYLCASSARGVYTDTQYFGPGTRLTVL.

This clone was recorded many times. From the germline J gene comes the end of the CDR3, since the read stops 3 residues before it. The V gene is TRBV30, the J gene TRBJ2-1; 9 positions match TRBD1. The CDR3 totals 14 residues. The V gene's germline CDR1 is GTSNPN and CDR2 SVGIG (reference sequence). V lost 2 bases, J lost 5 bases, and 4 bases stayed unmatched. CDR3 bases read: TGTGCCTGGAGTTATGGGACAGGGAACAATGAG. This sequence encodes CAWSYGTGNNE. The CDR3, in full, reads CAWSYGTGNNEQFF.

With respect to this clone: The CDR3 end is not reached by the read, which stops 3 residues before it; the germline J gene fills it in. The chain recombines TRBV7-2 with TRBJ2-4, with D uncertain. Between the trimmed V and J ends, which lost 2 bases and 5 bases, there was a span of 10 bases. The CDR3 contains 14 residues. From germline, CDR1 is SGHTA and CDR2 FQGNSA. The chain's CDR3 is CASSLKQLQNIQYF. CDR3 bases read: TGTGCCAGCAGCTTAAAACAGTTACAAAACATT.

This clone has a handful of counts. Partial CDR3 DNA: TGTGCCAGTAGGACTAGCGGGAGAAGTCGGTTCACCGGGGAG. The encoded protein is CASRTSGRSRFTGE. The whole CDR3 sequence is CASRTSGRSRFTGELFF. This sequence joins TRBV19 and TRBJ2-2; 12 nucleotides line up with TRBD2. The CDR3 is cut off 3 residues early in the read; its end comes from the germline J gene. The ends lost 6 bases at V and 4 bases at J; junction bases unmatched: 9. The CDR3 runs to 17 residues. Germline assignment: CDR1 LNHDA and CDR2 SQIVND (reference sequence). The full variable domain, with the rest looked up from reference TRBV19 and TRBJ2-2, is DGGITQSPKYLFRKEGQNVTLSCEQNLNHDAMYWYRQDPGQGLRLIYYSQIVNDFQKGDIAEGYSVSREKKESFPLTVTSAQKNPTAFYLCASRTSGRSRFTGELFFGEGSRLTVL.

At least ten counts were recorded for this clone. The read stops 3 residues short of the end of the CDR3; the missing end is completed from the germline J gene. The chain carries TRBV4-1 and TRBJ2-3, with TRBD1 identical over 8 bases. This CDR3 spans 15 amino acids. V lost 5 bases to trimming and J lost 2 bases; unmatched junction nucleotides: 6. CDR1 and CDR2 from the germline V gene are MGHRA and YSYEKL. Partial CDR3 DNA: TGCGCCAGCAGCGTGAGGACAGGGCCCACAGATACG. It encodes CASSVRTGPTDT. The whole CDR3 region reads CASSVRTGPTDTQYF.

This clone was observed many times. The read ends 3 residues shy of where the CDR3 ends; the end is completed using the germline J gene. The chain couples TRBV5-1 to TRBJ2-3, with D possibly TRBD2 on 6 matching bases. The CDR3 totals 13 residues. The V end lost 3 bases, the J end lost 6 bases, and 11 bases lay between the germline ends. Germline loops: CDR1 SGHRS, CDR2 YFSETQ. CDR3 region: CASSSLAADTQYF. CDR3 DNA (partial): TGCGCCAGCAGCTCGTTAGCGGCGGATACG.

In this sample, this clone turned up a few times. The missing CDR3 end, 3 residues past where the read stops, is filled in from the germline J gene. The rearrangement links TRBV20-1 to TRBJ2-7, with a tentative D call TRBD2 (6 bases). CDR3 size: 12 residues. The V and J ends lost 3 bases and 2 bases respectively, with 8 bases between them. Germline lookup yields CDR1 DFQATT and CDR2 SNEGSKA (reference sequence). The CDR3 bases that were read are TGCAGTGCTAGCGGGGGTCCCTACGAG. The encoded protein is CSASGGPYE. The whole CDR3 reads CSASGGPYEQYF.

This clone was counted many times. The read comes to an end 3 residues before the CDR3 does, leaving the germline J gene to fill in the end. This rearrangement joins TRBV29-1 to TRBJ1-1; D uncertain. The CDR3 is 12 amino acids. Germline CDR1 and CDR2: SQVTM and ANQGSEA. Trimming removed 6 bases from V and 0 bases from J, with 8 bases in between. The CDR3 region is CSVSILNTEAFF. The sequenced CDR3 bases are TGCAGCGTCTCTATCCTGAACACTGAA.

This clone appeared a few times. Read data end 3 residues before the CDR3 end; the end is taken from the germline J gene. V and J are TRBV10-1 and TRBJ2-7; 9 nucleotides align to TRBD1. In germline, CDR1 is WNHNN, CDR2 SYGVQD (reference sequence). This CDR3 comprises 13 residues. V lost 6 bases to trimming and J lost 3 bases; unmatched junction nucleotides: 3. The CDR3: CASRLGQGYEQYF. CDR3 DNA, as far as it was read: TGCGCCAGCAGATTGGGACAGGGCTACGAG.